A single sample is the source of the 14 T cell receptor beta chains below, sequenced in a study of cytomegalovirus exposure and HLA in healthy donors. The data were produced by immunoSEQ multiplex PCR, yet TCRdb's version contains in-frame clones alone and is incomplete. The table records tens of thousands of clones, 95% to 97% of them present only once. The sample comprised PBMCs. The receptor source for this set is a man aged 18 to 30 in good health and CMV-seropositive.

The chain carries TRBV4-1 and TRBJ2-1, with a possible D match to TRBD1 (6 bases). Germline values: CDR1 MGHRA, CDR2 YSYEKL. This CDR3 contains 17 residues. V dropped 4 bases and J dropped 3 bases, with 19 bases sitting between them. DNA of the CDR3: TGCGCCAGCAGCCGCCTCCCAGGGGTTGCGCTCTACAATGAGCAGTTCTTC. Its translation: CASSRLPGVALYNEQFF.

This clone was detected once. The chain uses TRBV10-2 and TRBJ2-3; 7 bases match TRBD1. Trimming at V came to 5 bases and at J to 4 bases, leaving 9 bases not matched to a gene. Germline CDR1 is WSHSY and CDR2 is SAAADI. CDR3 length: 15 amino acids. The CDR3 region is CASSTTGVPSDTQYF. The CDR3 coding sequence is TGCGCCAGCAGTACTACAGGGGTTCCCTCAGATACGCAGTATTTT.

This chain uses TRBV10-2 with TRBJ2-1; TRBD2 matches at 8 bases. This CDR3 contains 18 residues. V shed 6 bases, J shed 5 bases, and the junction held 18 bases outside the gene matches. The germline gives CDR1 WSHSY, CDR2 SAAADI. The CDR3 nucleotides read TGCGCCAGCAGGATGGGAGCGGGAGCCGGGGCGGCACACAATGAGCAGTTCTTC. Its translation: CASRMGAGAGAAHNEQFF.

The chain is built from TRBV7-9 and TRBJ2-7; possibly TRBD2 for D (5 bases). CDR1 and CDR2 (germline): SEHNR, FQNEAQ (reference sequence). The V end was cut by 1 base, the J end by 0 bases, with 10 bases between. The CDR3 covers 15 residues. In DNA form, the CDR3 reads TGTGCCAGCAGCTTAGGGCGGGCCGACTCCTACGAGCAGTACTTC. Its translation is CASSLGRADSYEQYF.

This clone was seen only once. The rearrangement uses TRBV13 and TRBJ2-3; 10 nucleotides agree with TRBD2. The CDR3 covers 16 residues. With 2 bases clipped from V and 4 bases from J, the junction kept 6 bases outside the gene matches. Germline-derived CDR1 and CDR2 are PRHDT and FYEKMQ (reference sequence). The CDR3 sequence: CASSLILTSGPDTQYF. CDR3 DNA: TGTGCCAGCAGCTTAATTCTGACTAGCGGGCCAGATACGCAGTATTTT.

This rearrangement joins TRBV7-2 to TRBJ1-1; D gene unclear. In germline, CDR1 is SGHTA, CDR2 FQGNSA. Trimming stripped 4 bases from V and 4 bases from J, with 10 bases between. This CDR3 comprises 13 residues. The CDR3 DNA reads TGTGCCAGCAGCTCCGGACTTGGCACTGAAGCTTTCTTT. Its translation: CASSSGLGTEAFF.

The chain couples TRBV5-1 to TRBJ2-2; D remains unclear. Trimming stripped 4 bases from V and 1 base from J, with 14 bases between. This CDR3 has 16 amino acids. Per germline, CDR1 SGHRS and CDR2 YFSETQ. The CDR3: CASSLAIGGNTGELFF. In DNA, the CDR3 is TGCGCCAGCAGCCTGGCGATCGGTGGGAACACCGGGGAGCTGTTTTTT.

The chain is built from TRBV9 and TRBJ2-1; D is unclear. The CDR3 has 16 residues. The ends were cut back, 4 bases at V and 1 base at J, with 15 bases in the middle. Germline CDR1 and CDR2: SGDLS and YYNGEE. The CDR3 region has the DNA TGTGCCAGCAGCCCCCGCCCAGGTACGTCCTACAATGAGCAGTTCTTC. Protein product: CASSPRPGTSYNEQFF. Supplemented by reference TRBV9 and TRBJ2-1, the full variable domain reads DSGVTQTPKHLITATGQRVTLRCSPRSGDLSVYWYQQSLDQGLQFLIQYYNGEERAKGNILERFSAQQFPDLHSELNLSSLELGDSALYFCASSPRPGTSYNEQFFGPGTRLTVL.

The chain recombines TRBV14 with TRBJ1-2, with D unresolved. The germline V gene has CDR1 SGHDN and CDR2 FVKESK. Trimming took off 0 bases at V and 4 bases at J, with 6 bases between the two ends. This CDR3 spans 13 amino acids. The CDR3 sequence: CASSQDVGYGYTF. CDR3 coding DNA: TGTGCCAGCAGCCAAGATGTCGGCTATGGCTACACCTTC. Complete variable domain (other parts from reference TRBV14 and TRBJ1-2): EAGVTQFPSHSVIEKGQTVTLRCDPISGHDNLYWYRRVMGKEIKFLLHFVKESKQDESGMPNNRFLAERTGGTYSTLKVQPAELEDSGVYFCASSQDVGYGYTFGSGTRLTVV.

The chain recombines TRBV28 with TRBJ1-5; TRBD1 matches at 12 bases. V lost 4 bases and J lost 5; bases outside the gene matches: 9. From germline, CDR1 is MDHEN and CDR2 SYDVKM. The CDR3 runs 17 residues. In nucleotides, the CDR3 is TGTGCCAGCAGTTACCTTTACCGGGACAGGGGGCATCAGCCCCAGCATTTT. Encoded protein: CASSYLYRDRGHQPQHF.

This chain links TRBV6-1 with TRBJ2-7, with TRBD2 identical over 9 bases. The CDR3 has 17 residues. Germline values: CDR1 MNHNS, CDR2 SASEGT. With 1 base clipped from V and 3 bases from J, the junction kept 10 bases outside the gene matches. DNA of the CDR3: TGTGCCAGCAGTGAAGAGGGTTATCTAGCGGGACGCTACGAGCAGTACTTC. Its translation is CASSEEGYLAGRYEQYF.

The rearrangement uses TRBV29-1 and TRBJ2-7; 11 bases fit TRBD2. The CDR3 runs 14 residues. CDR1 is SQVTM, CDR2 ANQGSEA, per germline. V trimming: 3 bases; J trimming: 3 bases; junction bases outside the gene matches: 4. In DNA, the CDR3 is TGCAGCGTTGAGACTAGCGGGACGTACTACGAGCAGTACTTC. Translation gives CSVETSGTYYEQYF.

The V and J genes are TRBV5-1 and TRBJ1-1; D gene uncertain. This CDR3 spans 16 amino acids. CDR1 is SGHRS, CDR2 YFSETQ, per germline. Trimming cost V 0 bases and J 0 bases, with 12 bases left between them. DNA for the CDR3: TGCGCCAGCAGCTTGGCGTCGGGAAACATGAACACTGAAGCTTTCTTT. As protein: CASSLASGNMNTEAFF.

This clone was seen a handful of times. This chain joins TRBV5-6 and TRBJ1-2, with D possibly TRBD1 on 5 matching bases. CDR1 and CDR2 from the germline V gene are SGHDT and YYEEEE. The CDR3 totals 11 residues. V was cut by 2 bases and J by 8 bases, with 7 bases left in between. CDR3 DNA sequence: TGTGCCAGCAGCTTTTCAGGGGGCTACACCTTC. Protein sequence: CASSFSGGYTF. The whole variable domain, remainder taken from reference TRBV5-6 and TRBJ1-2, is DAGVTQSPTHLIKTRGQQVTLRCSPKSGHDTVSWYQQALGQGPQFIFQYYEEEERQRGNFPDRFSGHQFPNYSSELNVNALLLGDSALYLCASSFSGGYTFGSGTRLTVV.